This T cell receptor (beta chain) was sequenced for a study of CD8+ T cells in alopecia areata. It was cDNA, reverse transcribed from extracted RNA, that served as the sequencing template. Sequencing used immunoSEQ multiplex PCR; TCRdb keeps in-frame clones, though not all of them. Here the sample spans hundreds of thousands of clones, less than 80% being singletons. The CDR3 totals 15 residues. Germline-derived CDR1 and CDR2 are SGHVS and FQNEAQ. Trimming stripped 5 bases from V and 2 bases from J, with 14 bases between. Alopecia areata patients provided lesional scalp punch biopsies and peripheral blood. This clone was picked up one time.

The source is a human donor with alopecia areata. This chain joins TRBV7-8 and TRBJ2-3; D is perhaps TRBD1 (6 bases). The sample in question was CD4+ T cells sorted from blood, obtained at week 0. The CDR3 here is CASSLDRRDTDTQYF. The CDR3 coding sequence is TGTGCCAGCAGCCTCGACAGGCGTGACACAGATACGCAGTATTTT.